This TCR beta chain derives from a study of blood T cell repertoires in COVID-19. Study context: The United States, Italy and Spain were the sources of the acute and convalescent COVID-19 samples. PBMCs, B-cell-depleted T cells, or T cells provided the cDNA or gDNA that made up the material.

In the study's own analysis: The authors estimated nucleated cell counts from reference gene primer amplification. Sequencing was performed with immunoSEQ multiplex PCR; in TCRdb, only in-frame clones are kept and a portion is missing. Clone size and the V and J calls come from that table; the DNA yielded D and trimming. The repertoire includes about 260,000 clones, about 87% of them detected once, and under 4.5% sits in the top ten. The length of the CDR3 is 13 residues. The V end lost 6 bases, the J end lost 5 bases, and 14 bases lay between the germline ends. The V gene's germline CDR1 is SGHRS and CDR2 YFSETQ.

The chain recombines TRBV5-1 with TRBJ2-5; no clear D gene. This TCR derives from a man between 60 and 70 years old who had recovered from COVID-19. Sequenced: peripheral blood. CDR3: CASTENSRETQYF. The CDR3 DNA reads TGCGCCAGCACCGAAAATTCCAGGGAGACCCAGTACTTC.